A single sample gave rise to the 26 T cell receptor beta chains below, sequenced in a study of vaccination and CD4 T cells after COVID-19. These TCRs' antigens remain unknown. Sequencing of cultured CD4+ T cell DNA used the Oncomine TCR Beta short-read assay. Each CDR3 protein is one row after TCRdb ran MiXCR on the PCR reads. The table has some 4,300 distinct CDR3 sequences, about 26% seen once. Indicated treatment: approximately nine-day PBMC culture with coronavirus spike peptide pools or control peptides (ViraFEST assay). The sequenced material came from CD4+ T cells from blood, cultured in vitro. These receptors originate from a human donor who had recovered from COVID-19.

V gene TRBV5-8 combines with J gene TRBJ2-3, with unresolved D. Trimming shortened V by 5 bases and J by 3 bases, and 4 bases separated the two germline ends. The CDR3 runs 11 residues. The V gene's germline CDR1 is SGHTS and CDR2 YDEGEE. CDR3 DNA: TGTGCCAGCAGTCGGACAGATACGCAGTATTTT. It encodes CASSRTDTQYF.

Sample share makes this clonotype large. The V and J genes are TRBV12-5 and TRBJ2-5; 8 bases align to TRBD1. Germline loops: CDR1 LGHNT, CDR2 FRNRAP. J lost 3 bases, V lost 6 bases, and 6 bases had no gene match. This CDR3 has 14 amino acids. CDR3: CASGPPTGEETQYF. The DNA of the CDR3 is TGTGCTAGTGGACCTCCGACAGGGGAAGAGACCCAGTACTTC.

The chain joins TRBV12-5 to TRBJ2-3; TRBD2 is a possible D gene (6 bases). The CDR3 runs 14 residues. Germline-derived CDR1 and CDR2 are LGHNT and FRNRAP. The V end lost 10 bases, the J end lost 1 base, and 15 bases lay between the germline ends. The CDR3 DNA follows: TGTGCTATTACCGGGGGTGGTGGCACAGATACGCAGTATTTT. Its translation: CAITGGGGTDTQYF.

By share, this clonotype counts as medium-sized. The chain couples TRBV12-5 to TRBJ2-3, with 8 positions matching TRBD1. Trimming removed 6 bases from V and 1 base from J; junction bases left unmatched: 3. CDR3 length equals 14 residues. CDR1 is LGHNT, CDR2 FRNRAP, per germline. CDR3 sequence reads: CASGGQGGTDTQYF. CDR3 bases: TGTGCTAGTGGCGGACAGGGAGGCACAGATACGCAGTATTTT.

The chain joins TRBV30 to TRBJ2-1, with 7 bases lining up with TRBD2. The germline gives CDR1 GTSNPN, CDR2 SVGIG (reference sequence). CDR3 size: 17 residues. The V and J ends lost 3 bases and 10 bases, in that order; junction bases with no gene match: 21. CDR3 residues: CAWSRMLGGVPSGEQFF. DNA of the CDR3: TGTGCCTGGAGCAGAATGTTGGGGGGGGTCCCCTCTGGGGAGCAGTTCTTC.

This clonotype was seen a few times. The CDR3 DNA reads as TGTGCCAGCAGCCCACCGGGCTGGTCACCCCTCCACTTT. Amino acids: CASSPPGWSPLHF. This sequence joins TRBV27 and TRBJ1-6; D is unclear. CDR1 and CDR2 (germline): MNHEY, SMNVEV (reference sequence). The CDR3 has 13 amino acids. Trimming pared 6 bases from V and 10 bases from J, leaving 13 bases between.

The chain couples TRBV15 to TRBJ1-4, with 7 bases matching TRBD1. This CDR3 contains 14 residues. Looked up from germline, CDR1 is LNHNV and CDR2 is YYDKDF (reference sequence). V shed 1 base and J 4 bases; nucleotides not matched to a gene: 0. The CDR3 nucleotides are TGTGCCACCAGCAGAGGACAGGGTAATGAAAAACTGTTTTTT. Protein product: CATSRGQGNEKLFF.

In DNA, the CDR3 is TGCAGTGCTACTACAGCCATCTACAATGAGCAGTTCTTC. Protein sequence: CSATTAIYNEQFF. The chain is built from TRBV20-1 and TRBJ2-1; D remains ambiguous. The CDR3 runs 13 residues. V dropped 4 bases and J dropped 3 bases, with 10 bases sitting between them. Germline values: CDR1 DFQATT, CDR2 SNEGSKA (reference sequence).

The V call is TRBV6-1, the J call TRBJ1-1; weak D call: TRBD1 (6 bases). Looked up from germline, CDR1 is MNHNS and CDR2 is SASEGT. V lost 11 bases, J lost 5 bases, and 21 bases lay in between. The CDR3 loop spans 14 amino acids. CDR3 residues: CAARPQQGGTEAFF. The CDR3 nucleotides read TGTGCCGCCCGCCCCCAACAGGGAGGTACTGAAGCTTTCTTT.

This clonotype was counted a few times. CDR3 nucleotide sequence: TGCAGTGCTAGACGGACTAGCGGGGGGGCGGGGCAAGAGACCCAGTACTTC. It translates to CSARRTSGGAGQETQYF. The J gene is TRBJ2-5, the V gene TRBV20-1, with 15 bases aligning to TRBD2. Germline lookup yields CDR1 DFQATT and CDR2 SNEGSKA (reference sequence). J lost 2 bases, V lost 2 bases, and 6 bases had no gene match. This CDR3 has 17 amino acids.

This clonotype qualifies as large. This chain joins TRBV6-1 and TRBJ1-1, with 7 bases that match TRBD1. V shed 6 bases and J 6 bases; nucleotides not matched to a gene: 4. CDR1 is MNHNS and CDR2 is SASEGT in the germline V gene. The CDR3 runs to 12 residues. The CDR3 nucleotides read TGTGCCAGCAGACGGGGGACAGCTGAAGCTTTCTTT. This gives the protein CASRRGTAEAFF.

Regarding this clonotype: At one end the junction does not follow the germline gene, possibly because of a read error. The gene calls are TRBV7-9 and TRBJ1-3; 7 nucleotides agree with TRBD1. Germline lookup yields CDR1 SEHNR and CDR2 FQNEAQ (reference sequence). The CDR3 contains 15 residues. This CDR3 reads CASSQDRSSRNTIYF. In nucleotides, the CDR3 is TGTGCCAGCAGCCAGGACAGGTCCTCTAGAAACACCATATATTTT.

By share, this clonotype ranks as medium-sized. CDR3 coding DNA: TGTGCCAGCAGCCAGAGGGGTGGTTCCAATCAGCCCCAGCATTTT. Encoded protein: CASSQRGGSNQPQHF. This chain uses TRBV27 with TRBJ1-5; maybe TRBD1 (5 bases). CDR3 size: 15 residues. Trimming cost V 6 bases and J 3 bases, with 15 bases left between them. The germline V gene encodes CDR1 MNHEY and CDR2 SMNVEV (reference sequence).

This clonotype was recorded a few times. The genes are TRBV6-1 and TRBJ1-5; D is undetermined. Trimming took off 6 bases at V and 0 bases at J, with 6 bases between the two ends. The CDR3 length is 13 residues. Germline CDR1 MNHNS, CDR2 SASEGT. This chain's CDR3 is CASSHDSNQPQHF. The DNA for the CDR3 is TGTGCCAGCAGCCACGATAGCAATCAGCCCCAGCATTTT.

This clonotype was detected only a few times. The chain couples TRBV19 to TRBJ2-5; 10 nucleotides agree with TRBD2. CDR3 length: 17 amino acids. The junction had 10 bases not matched to a gene; V was cut back by 2 bases and J by 4 bases. Germline V gene data show CDR1 as LNHDA and CDR2 as SQIVND (reference sequence). CDR3 amino acids: CASSIPGERGGRETQYF. For the CDR3, the DNA is TGTGCCAGTAGTATACCTGGAGAGCGGGGGGGAAGAGAGACCCAGTACTTC.

The chain uses TRBV20-1 and TRBJ1-1, with D possibly TRBD1 on 5 matching bases. The CDR3 covers 11 residues. The ends were cut back, 3 bases at V and 7 bases at J, with 9 bases in the middle. CDR1 is DFQATT, CDR2 SNEGSKA, per germline (reference sequence). CDR3 DNA: TGCAGTGCTAGGCAGGGTGATGAAGCTTTCTTT. Translated, it gives CSARQGDEAFF.

The genes are TRBV6-1 and TRBJ2-1; D may be TRBD1 or TRBD2 (5 bases each). The CDR3 consists of 15 residues. Looked up from germline, CDR1 is MNHNS and CDR2 is SASEGT. Trimming took off 6 bases at V and 8 bases at J, with 20 bases between the two ends. CDR3 nucleotide sequence: TGTGCCAGCAGACCCGGGACGGCCTTTGGGGATGAGCAGTTCTTC. Protein sequence: CASRPGTAFGDEQFF.

The table lists this clonotype with a few counts. V is TRBV6-1 and J is TRBJ1-2; no reliable D call. Germline V gene sequence: CDR1 MNHNS, CDR2 SASEGT. Between the trimmed V and J ends, which lost 6 bases and 5 bases, there was a span of 16 bases. This CDR3 contains 14 residues. The chain's CDR3 is CASRPRPPDYGYTF. Here the CDR3 DNA reads TGTGCCAGCAGACCTCGACCACCGGATTATGGCTACACCTTC.

In its sample, this clonotype was seen a few times. The chain links TRBV7-9 to TRBJ2-5; 9 bases are shared with TRBD1. V trimming: 5 bases; J trimming: 0 bases; junction bases outside the gene matches: 4. This CDR3 has 15 residues. The germline V gene has CDR1 SEHNR and CDR2 FQNEAQ (reference sequence). The DNA of the CDR3 is TGTGCCAGCAGCCTTGGGACAGGGTACCAAGAGACCCAGTACTTC. Encoded protein: CASSLGTGYQETQYF. Full variable domain (remainder filled in from reference TRBV7-9 and TRBJ2-5): DTGVSQNPRHKITKRGQNVTFRCDPISEHNRLYWYRQTLGQGPEFLTYFQNEAQLEKSRLLSDRFSAERPKGSFSTLEIQRTEQGDSAMYLCASSLGTGYQETQYFGPGTRLLVL.

This clonotype was observed a few times. This chain links TRBV6-1 with TRBJ1-1, with 8 positions matching TRBD1. This CDR3 contains 13 residues. The junction had 4 bases not matched to a gene; V was cut back by 6 bases and J by 4 bases. From germline, CDR1 is MNHNS and CDR2 SASEGT. The CDR3, as DNA: TGTGCCAGCAGGTCTACAGGGGGCACTGAAGCTTTCTTT. It codes for CASRSTGGTEAFF.

V usage is TRBV7-3 and J usage is TRBJ2-3; D possibly corresponds to TRBD1 (6 bases). V lost 5 bases and J 2 bases, leaving 14 bases between the germline ends. The germline gives CDR1 SGHTA, CDR2 FQGTGA. This CDR3 region has 15 residues. The CDR3 bases are TGTGCCAGCAGCCTCGGGGACACTCACACAGATACGCAGTATTTT. Residues: CASSLGDTHTDTQYF.

This clonotype is medium-sized. The chain recombines TRBV7-9 with TRBJ1-1; D unresolved. Looked up from germline, CDR1 is SEHNR and CDR2 is FQNEAQ (reference sequence). The V and J ends lost 6 bases and 4 bases respectively, with 12 bases between them. The length of the CDR3 is 13 residues. The CDR3 protein is CASSTKKLTEAFF. CDR3 nucleotide sequence: TGTGCCAGCAGTACCAAGAAACTCACTGAAGCTTTCTTT.

A few counts support this clonotype. The chain joins TRBV20-1 to TRBJ1-2; D unclear. The V gene lost 5 bases and the J gene lost 8 bases, with 18 bases spanning the gap. Per germline, CDR1 DFQATT and CDR2 SNEGSKA (reference sequence). The CDR3 spans 13 residues. The CDR3 DNA reads as TGCAGTGCTGGAACTGCAGCGTCAAGCGGCTACACCTTC. It codes for CSAGTAASSGYTF.

V gene TRBV20-1 combines with J gene TRBJ2-7; 11 bases fit TRBD2. This CDR3 contains 12 residues. Germline CDR1 reads DFQATT; CDR2 reads SNEGSKA (reference sequence). Germline trimming cut 7 bases from V and 2 bases from J; bases unmatched to any gene: 1. CDR3 in amino acids: CSGLAGTYEQYF. The CDR3 coding sequence is TGCAGTGGACTAGCGGGGACCTACGAGCAGTACTTC.

This clonotype is deemed medium-sized. V and J are TRBV5-5 and TRBJ2-7; TRBD1 aligns across 11 bases. CDR3 size: 14 residues. Germline loops: CDR1 SGHKS, CDR2 YYEKEE (reference sequence). J gave up 6 bases and V 4 bases, and 6 bases lay outside the gene matches. CDR3 region: CASSLGQGAIEQYF. For the CDR3, the DNA is TGTGCCAGCAGCCTAGGACAGGGGGCGATCGAGCAGTACTTC.

This clonotype has more than one count but fewer than ten. The chain links TRBV12-3 or TRBV12-4 to TRBJ1-2, with unresolved D. The CDR3 consists of 13 residues. Trimming removed 3 bases from V and 2 bases from J, with 7 bases in between. The CDR3 protein is CASSFEQNYGYTF. DNA for the CDR3: TGTGCCAGCAGTTTCGAGCAAAACTATGGCTACACCTTC.